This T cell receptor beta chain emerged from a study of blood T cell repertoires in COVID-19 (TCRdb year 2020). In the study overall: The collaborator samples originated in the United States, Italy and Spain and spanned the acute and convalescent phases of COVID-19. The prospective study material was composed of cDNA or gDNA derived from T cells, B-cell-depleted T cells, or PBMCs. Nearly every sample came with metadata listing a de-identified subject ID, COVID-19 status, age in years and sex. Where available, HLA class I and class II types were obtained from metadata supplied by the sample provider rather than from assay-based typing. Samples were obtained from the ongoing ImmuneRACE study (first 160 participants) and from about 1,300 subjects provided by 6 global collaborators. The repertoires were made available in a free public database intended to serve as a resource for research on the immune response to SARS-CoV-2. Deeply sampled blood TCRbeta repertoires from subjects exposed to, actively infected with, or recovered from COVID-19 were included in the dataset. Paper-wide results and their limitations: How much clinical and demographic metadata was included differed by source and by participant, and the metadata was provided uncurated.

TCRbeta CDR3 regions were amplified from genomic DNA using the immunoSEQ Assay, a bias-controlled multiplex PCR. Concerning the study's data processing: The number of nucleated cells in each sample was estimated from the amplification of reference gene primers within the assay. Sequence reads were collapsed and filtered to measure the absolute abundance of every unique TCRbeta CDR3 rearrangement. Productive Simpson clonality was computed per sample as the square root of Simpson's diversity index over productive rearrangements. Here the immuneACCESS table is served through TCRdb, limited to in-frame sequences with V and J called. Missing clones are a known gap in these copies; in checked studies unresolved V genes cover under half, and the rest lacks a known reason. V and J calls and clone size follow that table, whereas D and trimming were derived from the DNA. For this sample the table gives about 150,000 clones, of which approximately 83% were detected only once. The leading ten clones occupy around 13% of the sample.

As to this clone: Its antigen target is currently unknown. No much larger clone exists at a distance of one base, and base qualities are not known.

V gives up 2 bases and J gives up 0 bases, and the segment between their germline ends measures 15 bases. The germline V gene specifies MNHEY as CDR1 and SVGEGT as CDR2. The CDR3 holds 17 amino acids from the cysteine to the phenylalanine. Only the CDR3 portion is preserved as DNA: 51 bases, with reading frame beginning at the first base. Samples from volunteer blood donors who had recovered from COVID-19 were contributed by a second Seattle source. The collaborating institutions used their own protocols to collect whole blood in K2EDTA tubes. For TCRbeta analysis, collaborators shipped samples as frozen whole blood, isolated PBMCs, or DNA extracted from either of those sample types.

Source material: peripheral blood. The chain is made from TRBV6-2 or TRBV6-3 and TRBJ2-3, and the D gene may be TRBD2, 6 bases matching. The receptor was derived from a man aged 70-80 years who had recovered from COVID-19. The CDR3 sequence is CASSYRNSGTSTDTQYF. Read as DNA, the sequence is TGTGCCAGCAGTTACCGGAATAGCGGCACTAGCACAGATACGCAGTATTTT.